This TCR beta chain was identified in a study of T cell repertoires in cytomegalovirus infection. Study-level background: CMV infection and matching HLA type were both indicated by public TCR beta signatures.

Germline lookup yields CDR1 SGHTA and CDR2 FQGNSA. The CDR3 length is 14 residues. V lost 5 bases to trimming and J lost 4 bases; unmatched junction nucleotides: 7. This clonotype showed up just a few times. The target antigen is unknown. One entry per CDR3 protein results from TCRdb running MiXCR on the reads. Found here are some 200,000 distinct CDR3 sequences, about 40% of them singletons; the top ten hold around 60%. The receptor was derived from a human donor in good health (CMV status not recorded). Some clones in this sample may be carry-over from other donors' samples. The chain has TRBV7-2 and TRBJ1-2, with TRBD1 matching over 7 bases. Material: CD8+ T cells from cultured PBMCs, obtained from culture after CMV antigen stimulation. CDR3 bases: TGTGCCAGCAGCCCTACAGGGGTCGGCTATGGCTACACCTTC. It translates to CASSPTGVGYGYTF. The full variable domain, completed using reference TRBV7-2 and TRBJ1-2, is GAGVSQSPSNKVTEKGKDVELRCDPISGHTALYWYRQSLGQGLEFLIYFQGNSAPDKSGLPSDRFSAERTGGSVSTLTIQRTQQEDSAVYLCASSPTGVGYGYTFGSGTRLTVV.